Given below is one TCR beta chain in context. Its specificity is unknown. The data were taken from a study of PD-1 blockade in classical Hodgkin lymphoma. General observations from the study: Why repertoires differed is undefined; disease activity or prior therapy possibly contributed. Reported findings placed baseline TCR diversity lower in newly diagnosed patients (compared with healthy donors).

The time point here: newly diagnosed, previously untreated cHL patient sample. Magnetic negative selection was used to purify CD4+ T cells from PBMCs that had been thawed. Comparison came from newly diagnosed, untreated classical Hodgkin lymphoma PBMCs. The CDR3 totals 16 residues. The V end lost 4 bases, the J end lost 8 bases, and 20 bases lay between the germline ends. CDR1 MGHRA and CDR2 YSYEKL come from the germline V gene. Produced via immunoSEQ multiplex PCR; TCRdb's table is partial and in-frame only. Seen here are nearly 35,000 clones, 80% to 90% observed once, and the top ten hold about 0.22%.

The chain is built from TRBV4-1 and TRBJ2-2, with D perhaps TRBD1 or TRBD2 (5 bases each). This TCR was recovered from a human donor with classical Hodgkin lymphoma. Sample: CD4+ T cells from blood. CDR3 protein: CASSRQSRDPGGELFF. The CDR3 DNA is TGCGCCAGCAGCCGCCAAAGCCGGGACCCAGGGGGGGAGCTGTTTTTT.